This is a list of T cell receptor beta chains from one sample in a study of blood T cell repertoires in COVID-19. Clones were sequenced by immunoSEQ multiplex PCR, and TCRdb holds only the in-frame ones, with some missing. Of roughly 120,000 clones in the sample, around 78% are singletons; the top ten hold 18%. The sample was peripheral blood. Receptors were obtained from a woman in her sixties or seventies with acute or convalescent COVID-19. Both conserved end residues are part of each CDR3. A D gene is named only where the DNA matches it firmly. The listing skips clone size in some rows; elsewhere it reads once, few, many or a size class.

J | D | V | size | CDR3 | DNA
TRBJ2-6 | . | TRBV4-3 | . | CASSPTGRKPGANVLTF | TGCGCCAGCAGCCCGACAGGTCGGAAGCCTGGGGCCAACGTCCTGACTTTC
TRBJ2-1 | TRBD2 | TRBV28 | once | CASSNLSGRFYNEQFF | TGTGCCAGCAGCAACCTTAGCGGGAGGTTCTACAATGAGCAGTTCTTC
TRBJ2-2 | . | TRBV4-1 | . | CASSQLNMVANTGELFF | TGCGCCAGCAGCCAACTAAATATGGTCGCGAACACCGGGGAGCTGTTTTTT
TRBJ1-5 | TRBD1 | TRBV27 | few | CASSSIGTAISNQPQHF | TGTGCCAGCAGTTCCATAGGGACAGCGATTAGCAATCAGCCCCAGCATTTT
TRBJ1-1 | TRBD1 | TRBV6-6 | . | CASSDGQGAAFF | TGTGCCAGCAGTGACGGACAGGGGGCGGCTTTCTTT
TRBJ2-3 | . | TRBV10-3 | few | CAISESRGGNTADTQYF | TGTGCCATCAGTGAGTCGAGAGGGGGTAATACCGCAGATACGCAGTATTTT
TRBJ1-2 | TRBD1 | TRBV2 | . | CASRARDRTESRTYGYTF | TGTGCCAGCAGGGCTCGGGACAGGACGGAATCGAGAACCTATGGCTACACCTTC
TRBJ2-2 | TRBD2 | TRBV28 | few | CASSLSGGDSGELFF | TGTGCCAGCAGTTTATCGGGAGGTGATTCCGGGGAGCTGTTTTTT
TRBJ2-1 | . | TRBV28 | . | CASQGYGSYNEQFF | TGTGCCAGCCAGGGGTACGGGTCCTACAATGAGCAGTTCTTC
TRBJ1-3 | . | TRBV28 | . | CASSLQGTGNTIYF | TGTGCCAGCAGTTTACAGGGAACTGGAAACACCATATATTTT
TRBJ1-1 | . | TRBV9 | . | CASSVVAATEAFF | TGTGCCAGCAGCGTGGTGGCCGCCACTGAAGCTTTCTTT
TRBJ1-4 | . | TRBV5-1 | . | CASSHGATNEKLFF | TGCGCCAGCAGCCACGGAGCAACTAATGAAAAACTGTTTTTT
TRBJ1-2 | . | TRBV5-5 | . | CASSAGVVSGYTF | TGTGCCAGCAGCGCAGGGGTCGTGTCAGGCTACACCTTC
TRBJ1-4 | TRBD1 | TRBV5-1 | . | CASKGTGGLEKLFF | TGCGCCAGCAAAGGGACAGGCGGCTTAGAAAAATTGTTTTTT
TRBJ2-5 | . | TRBV29-1 | . | CSVQGGLLQETQYF | TGCAGCGTCCAAGGCGGACTGCTACAAGAGACCCAGTACTTC
TRBJ1-3 | . | TRBV6-5 | . | CASSTYSRSGNTIYF | TGTGCCAGCAGTACCTATTCCCGCTCTGGAAACACCATATATTTT
TRBJ1-4 | . | TRBV11-2 | . | CASSLGAGGEKLFF | TGTGCCAGCAGCTTAGGCGCCGGGGGTGAAAAACTGTTTTTT
TRBJ2-5 | . | TRBV2 | . | CASSENTRETQYF | TGTGCCAGCAGTGAAAATACTCGAGAGACCCAGTACTTC
TRBJ2-1 | TRBD2 | TRBV7-8 | once | CASSFLQLAVQNNEQFF | TGTGCCAGCAGCTTTTTACAACTAGCGGTACAAAACAATGAGCAGTTCTTC
TRBJ2-3 | . | TRBV29-1 | . | CSVGEGVGTQYF | TGCAGCGTTGGGGAGGGGGTTGGTACGCAGTATTTT
TRBJ2-5 | TRBD1 | TRBV9 | . | CASSVGTGGTQETQYF | TGTGCCAGCAGCGTTGGGACAGGGGGGACCCAAGAGACCCAGTACTTC
TRBJ1-2 | . | TRBV19 | . | CATRQAANYGYTF | TGTGCCACCCGACAGGCAGCTAACTATGGCTACACCTTC
TRBJ1-1 | . | TRBV12-3/TRBV12-4 | . | CASRDPGLEAFF | TGTGCCAGCCGTGACCCGGGACTTGAAGCTTTCTTT
TRBJ1-5 | . | TRBV6-5 | . | CASSWSRDSNQPQHF | TGTGCCAGCAGCTGGTCCCGCGATAGCAATCAGCCCCAGCATTTT
TRBJ1-4 | TRBD1 | TRBV5-1 | . | CASSQRGQGTEKLFF | TGCGCCAGCAGCCAAAGGGGACAGGGGACTGAAAAACTGTTTTTT
TRBJ2-1 | TRBD2 | TRBV29-1 | once | CSDGTSGRAFNEQFF | TGCAGCGACGGGACTAGCGGGAGGGCCTTCAATGAGCAGTTCTTC
TRBJ2-7 | . | TRBV18 | . | CASSITGIPYEQYF | TGTGCCAGCTCAATTACGGGAATCCCCTACGAGCAGTACTTC
TRBJ1-1 | TRBD1 | TRBV28 | . | CASSFPYPPQQGGNTEAFF | TGTGCCAGCAGTTTCCCCTACCCCCCTCAACAGGGGGGGAACACTGAAGCTTTCTTT
TRBJ2-7 | TRBD2 | TRBV28 | once | CASSFYYGGSQRYEQYF | TGTGCCAGCAGTTTTTATTACGGGGGGTCCCAGCGCTACGAGCAGTACTTC
TRBJ1-5 | . | TRBV27 | . | CASSLSGANQPQHF | TGTGCCAGCAGTTTATCGGGAGCCAATCAGCCCCAGCATTTT
TRBJ2-1 | TRBD2 | TRBV5-1 | . | CASSFSGSGFEQFF | TGCGCCAGCAGCTTTAGCGGGAGTGGGTTTGAGCAGTTCTTC
TRBJ1-5 | TRBD1 | TRBV5-1 | . | CASSHTGERNQPQHF | TGCGCCAGCAGCCATACAGGGGAGAGAAATCAGCCCCAGCATTTT
TRBJ1-2 | TRBD1 | TRBV10-3 | . | CAISQTGDYGYTF | TGTGCCATCAGTCAAACAGGGGACTATGGCTACACCTTC
TRBJ2-7 | TRBD1 | TRBV27 | . | CASSVGQANYEQYF | TGTGCCAGCAGTGTGGGACAGGCAAACTACGAGCAGTACTTC
TRBJ2-3 | TRBD1 | TRBV3-1/TRBV3-2 | . | CASSPGQVSTDTQYF | TGTGCCAGCAGCCCGGGACAGGTTAGCACAGATACGCAGTATTTT
TRBJ2-2 | TRBD2 | TRBV5-8 | . | CASSFSGTSGTGELFF | TGTGCCAGCAGCTTCTCCGGGACTAGCGGGACTGGGGAGCTGTTTTTT
TRBJ2-1 | TRBD1 | TRBV19 | . | CASSMEQGTYNEQFF | TGTGCCAGTAGTATGGAACAGGGGACCTACAATGAGCAGTTCTTC
TRBJ2-4 | TRBD2 | TRBV6-2/TRBV6-3 | few | CASSQLALAKNIQYF | TGTGCCAGCAGCCAACTAGCGCTCGCCAAAAACATTCAGTACTTC
TRBJ2-3 | . | TRBV3-1/TRBV3-2 | . | CASSQGLASTDTQYF | TGTGCCAGCAGCCAAGGCCTAGCCAGCACAGATACGCAGTATTTT
TRBJ1-2 | . | TRBV27 | . | CASSLTPNRQAYGYTF | TGTGCCAGCAGTTTAACCCCTAACCGACAGGCTTATGGCTACACCTTC
TRBJ2-2 | TRBD1 | TRBV19 | . | CASSLGQGIGGELFF | TGTGCCAGTAGTCTGGGACAGGGTATCGGCGGGGAGCTGTTTTTT
TRBJ1-4 | . | TRBV15 | . | CATSREGQFNEKLFF | TGTGCCACCAGCAGAGAGGGGCAATTTAATGAAAAACTGTTTTTT
TRBJ2-7 | . | TRBV9 | . | CASSVGMDTYEQYF | TGTGCCAGCAGCGTAGGGATGGACACGTACGAGCAGTACTTC
TRBJ1-2 | . | TRBV6-1 | . | CASSEGGLGGYTF | TGTGCCAGCAGTGAAGGGGGGCTGGGAGGCTACACCTTC
TRBJ2-7 | . | TRBV7-8 | . | CASSLEVGVGLPGRRYF | TGTGCCAGCAGCTTAGAAGTCGGGGTGGGACTCCCGGGGCGGCGGTACTTC
TRBJ2-3 | . | TRBV19 | . | CASSIDPTDTQYF | TGTGCCAGTAGTATAGACCCTACAGATACGCAGTATTTT
TRBJ2-2 | . | TRBV5-1 | . | CASKVNREAGELFF | TGCGCCAGCAAAGTTAACAGGGAAGCCGGGGAGCTGTTTTTT
TRBJ1-1 | . | TRBV6-5 | . | CASSYLQGNTEAFF | TGTGCCAGCAGTTACCTCCAGGGGAACACTGAAGCTTTCTTT
TRBJ1-6 | . | TRBV4-1 | . | CASSQQGTFSPLHF | TGCGCCAGCAGCCAACAGGGGACGTTTTCACCCCTCCACTTT
TRBJ1-5 | . | TRBV7-2 | few | CASSLPSLGEQPQHF | TGTGCCAGCAGCTTACCCTCCCTAGGAGAGCAGCCCCAGCATTTT
TRBJ1-2 | TRBD1 | TRBV11-2 | few | CASSSGTGNYGYTF | TGTGCCAGCAGCTCGGGGACAGGGAACTATGGCTACACCTTC
TRBJ1-2 | . | TRBV9 | once | CASSVGGGNNYGYTF | TGTGCCAGCAGCGTAGGGGGAGGTAATAACTATGGCTACACCTTC
TRBJ1-2 | . | TRBV19 | few | CASSIRANYGYTF | TGTGCCAGTAGTATTCGCGCGAACTATGGCTACACCTTC
TRBJ2-5 | . | TRBV19 | few | CASSSPFAGKKGETQYF | TGTGCCAGTAGTAGTCCATTTGCCGGGAAAAAAGGGGAGACCCAGTACTTC
TRBJ1-5 | TRBD1 | TRBV28 | . | CASRNRGQYSNQPQHF | TGTGCCAGCAGAAACAGGGGACAATATAGCAATCAGCCCCAGCATTTT
TRBJ2-1 | . | TRBV10-3 | . | CAISEGAGHYNEQFF | TGTGCCATCAGTGAGGGGGCGGGGCACTACAATGAGCAGTTCTTC
TRBJ2-1 | TRBD1 | TRBV24-1 | . | CATSEDRVGGEQFF | TGTGCCACCAGTGAGGACAGGGTCGGTGGTGAGCAGTTCTTC
TRBJ1-1 | TRBD1 | TRBV29-1 | . | CSVDRGGTEAFF | TGCAGCGTGGACAGGGGAGGTACTGAAGCTTTCTTT
TRBJ1-2 | . | TRBV18 | few | CASSPSAGGGYTF | TGTGCCAGCTCACCAAGCGCGGGAGGTGGCTACACCTTC